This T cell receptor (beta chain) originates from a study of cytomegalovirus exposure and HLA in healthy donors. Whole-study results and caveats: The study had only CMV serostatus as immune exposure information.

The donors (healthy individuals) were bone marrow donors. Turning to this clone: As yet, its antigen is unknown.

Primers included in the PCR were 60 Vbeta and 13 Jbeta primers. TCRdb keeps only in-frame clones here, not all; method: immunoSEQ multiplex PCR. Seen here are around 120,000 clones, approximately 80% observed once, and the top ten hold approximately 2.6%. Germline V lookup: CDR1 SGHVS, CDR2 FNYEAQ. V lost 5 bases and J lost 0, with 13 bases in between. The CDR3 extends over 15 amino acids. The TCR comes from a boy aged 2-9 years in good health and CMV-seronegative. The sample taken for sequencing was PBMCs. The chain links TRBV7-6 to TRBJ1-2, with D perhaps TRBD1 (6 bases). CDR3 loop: CASSEMDSANYGYTF. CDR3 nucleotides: TGTGCCAGCAGCGAAATGGACAGCGCTAACTATGGCTACACCTTC.